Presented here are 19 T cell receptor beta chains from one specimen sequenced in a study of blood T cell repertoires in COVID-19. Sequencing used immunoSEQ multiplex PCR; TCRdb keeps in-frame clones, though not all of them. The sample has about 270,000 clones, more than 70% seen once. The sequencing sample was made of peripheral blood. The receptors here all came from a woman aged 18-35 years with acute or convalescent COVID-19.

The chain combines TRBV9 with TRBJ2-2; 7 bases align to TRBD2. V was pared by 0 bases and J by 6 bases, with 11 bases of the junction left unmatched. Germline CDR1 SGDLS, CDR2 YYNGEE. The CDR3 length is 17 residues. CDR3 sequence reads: CASSVGGEGWSSGELFF. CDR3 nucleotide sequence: TGTGCCAGCAGCGTAGGAGGGGAGGGTTGGAGCTCCGGGGAGCTGTTTTTT.

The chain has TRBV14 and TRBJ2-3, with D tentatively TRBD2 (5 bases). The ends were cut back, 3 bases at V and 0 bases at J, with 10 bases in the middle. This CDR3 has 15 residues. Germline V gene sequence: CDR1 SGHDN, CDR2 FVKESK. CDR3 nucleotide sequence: TGTGCCAGCAGCCATACGGGGAAAAGCACAGATACGCAGTATTTT. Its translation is CASSHTGKSTDTQYF.

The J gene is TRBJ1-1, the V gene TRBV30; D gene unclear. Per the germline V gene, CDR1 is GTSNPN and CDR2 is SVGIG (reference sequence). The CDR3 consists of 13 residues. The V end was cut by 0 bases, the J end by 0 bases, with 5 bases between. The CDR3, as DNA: TGTGCCTGGAGTGTCCCCATGAACACTGAAGCTTTCTTT. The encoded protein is CAWSVPMNTEAFF.

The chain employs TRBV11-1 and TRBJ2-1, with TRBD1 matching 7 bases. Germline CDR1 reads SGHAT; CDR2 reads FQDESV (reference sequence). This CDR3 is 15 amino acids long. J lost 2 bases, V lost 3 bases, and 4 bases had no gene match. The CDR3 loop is CASSFRDSPYNEQFF. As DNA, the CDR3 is TGTGCCAGCAGCTTCCGGGACAGCCCCTACAATGAGCAGTTCTTC.

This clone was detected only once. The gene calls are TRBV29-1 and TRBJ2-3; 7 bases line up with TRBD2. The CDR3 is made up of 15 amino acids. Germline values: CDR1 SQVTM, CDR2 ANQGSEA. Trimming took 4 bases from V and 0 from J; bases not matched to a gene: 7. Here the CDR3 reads CSVGGIAGSTDTQYF. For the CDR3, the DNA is TGCAGCGTTGGGGGGATAGCGGGCAGCACAGATACGCAGTATTTT.

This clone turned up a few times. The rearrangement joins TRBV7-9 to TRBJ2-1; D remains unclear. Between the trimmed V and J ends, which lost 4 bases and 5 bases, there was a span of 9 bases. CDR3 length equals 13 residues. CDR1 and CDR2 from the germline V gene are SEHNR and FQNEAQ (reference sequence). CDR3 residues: CASSSRLNNEQFF. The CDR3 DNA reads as TGTGCCAGCAGCTCCCGGTTGAACAATGAGCAGTTCTTC.

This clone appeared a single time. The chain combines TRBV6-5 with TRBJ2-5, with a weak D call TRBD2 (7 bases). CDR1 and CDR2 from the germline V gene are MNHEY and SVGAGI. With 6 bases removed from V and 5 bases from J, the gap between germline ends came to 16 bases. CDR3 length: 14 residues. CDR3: CASSPGGRWETQYF. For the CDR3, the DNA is TGTGCCAGCAGCCCCGGGGGGCGATGGGAGACCCAGTACTTC.

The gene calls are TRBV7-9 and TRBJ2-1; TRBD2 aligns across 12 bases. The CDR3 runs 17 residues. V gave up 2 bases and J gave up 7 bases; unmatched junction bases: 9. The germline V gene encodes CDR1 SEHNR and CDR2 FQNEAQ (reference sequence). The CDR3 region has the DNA TGTGCCAGCAGCTTAAGCCGTCTCGGGACTAGCGGGAATGAGCAGTTCTTC. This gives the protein CASSLSRLGTSGNEQFF.

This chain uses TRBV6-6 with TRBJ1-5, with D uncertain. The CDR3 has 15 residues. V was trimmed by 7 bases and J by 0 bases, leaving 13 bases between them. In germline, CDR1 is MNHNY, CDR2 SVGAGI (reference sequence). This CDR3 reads CASTPTPYSNQPQHF. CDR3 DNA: TGTGCCAGCACCCCGACACCATATAGCAATCAGCCCCAGCATTTT.

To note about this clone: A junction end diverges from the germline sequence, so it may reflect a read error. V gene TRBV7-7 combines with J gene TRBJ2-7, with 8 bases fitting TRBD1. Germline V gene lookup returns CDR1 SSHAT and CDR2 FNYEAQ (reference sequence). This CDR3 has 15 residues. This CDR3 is CASSYGQGPSYEQYF. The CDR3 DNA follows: TGTGCTAGCAGTTACGGACAGGGTCCCTCCTACGAGCAGTACTTC.

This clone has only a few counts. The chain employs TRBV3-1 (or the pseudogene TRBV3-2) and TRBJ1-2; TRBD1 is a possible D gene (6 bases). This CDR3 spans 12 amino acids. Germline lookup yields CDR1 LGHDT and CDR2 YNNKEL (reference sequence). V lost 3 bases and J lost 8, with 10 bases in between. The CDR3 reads CASSQGAYGYTF. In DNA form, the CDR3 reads TGTGCCAGCAGCCAGGGGGCGTACGGCTACACCTTC.

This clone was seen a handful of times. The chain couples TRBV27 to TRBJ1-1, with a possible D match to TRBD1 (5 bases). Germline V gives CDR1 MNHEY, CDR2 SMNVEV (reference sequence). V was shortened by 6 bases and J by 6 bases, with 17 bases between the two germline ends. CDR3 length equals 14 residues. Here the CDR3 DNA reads TGTGCCAGCAGCACACAGGCCGCCCTGGCTGAAGCTTTCTTT. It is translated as CASSTQAALAEAFF.

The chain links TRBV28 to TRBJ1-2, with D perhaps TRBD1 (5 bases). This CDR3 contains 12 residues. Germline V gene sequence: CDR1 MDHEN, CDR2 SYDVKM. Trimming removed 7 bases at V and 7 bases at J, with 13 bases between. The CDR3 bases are TGTGCCAGCATGGGGGGGTTGCTTGGCTACACCTTC. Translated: CASMGGLLGYTF.

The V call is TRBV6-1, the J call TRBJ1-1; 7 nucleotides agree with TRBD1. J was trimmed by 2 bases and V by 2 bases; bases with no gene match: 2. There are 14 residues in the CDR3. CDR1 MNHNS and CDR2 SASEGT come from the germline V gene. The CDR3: CASSEPGGNTEAFF. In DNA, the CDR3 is TGTGCCAGCAGTGAACCAGGGGGTAACACTGAAGCTTTCTTT.

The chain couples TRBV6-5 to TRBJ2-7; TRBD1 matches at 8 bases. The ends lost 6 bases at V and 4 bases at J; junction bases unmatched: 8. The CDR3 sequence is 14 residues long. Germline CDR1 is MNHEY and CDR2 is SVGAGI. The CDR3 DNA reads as TGTGCCAGCAGACTCGGACAGGGTTTATACGAGCAGTACTTC. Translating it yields CASRLGQGLYEQYF.

The CDR3 nucleotides read TGTGCCAGCAGCTTCGAGGCCGCCTCTGGAAACACCATATATTTT. Translating it yields CASSFEAASGNTIYF. The chain carries TRBV7-8 and TRBJ1-3; D is unclear. CDR3 size: 15 residues. Germline CDR1 reads SGHVS; CDR2 reads FQNEAQ. The V gene lost 3 bases and the J gene lost 0 bases, with 9 bases spanning the gap.

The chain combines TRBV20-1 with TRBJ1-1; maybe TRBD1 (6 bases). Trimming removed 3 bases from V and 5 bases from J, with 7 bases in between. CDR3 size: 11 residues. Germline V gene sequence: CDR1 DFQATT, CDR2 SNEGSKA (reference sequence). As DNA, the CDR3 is TGCAGTGCTAGTCAGGGGACTGAAGCTTTCTTT. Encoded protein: CSASQGTEAFF.

The CDR3 is CASSQPAPTSGFPDLCYEQYF. CDR3 sequence (DNA): TGCGCCAGCAGTCAGCCTGCCCCGACTAGCGGGTTTCCTGACCTTTGTTACGAGCAGTACTTC. The rearrangement joins TRBV23-1 to TRBJ2-7; 10 bases align to TRBD2. TRBV23-1 is an ORF; its function is uncertain. This CDR3 spans 21 amino acids. The V and J ends lost 3 bases and 4 bases, in that order; junction bases with no gene match: 24.

CDR3 DNA sequence: TGTGCCAGCAGCAATCAACAACGGGGTCTCGGGGAGACCCAGTACTTC. This encodes CASSNQQRGLGETQYF. The V gene is TRBV5-5, the J gene TRBJ2-5, with D possibly matching TRBD2 (5 bases). The CDR3 length is 16 residues. Germline V gene sequence: CDR1 SGHKS, CDR2 YYEKEE (reference sequence). With 4 bases removed from V and 5 bases from J, the gap between germline ends came to 21 bases.